A selection of T cell receptor beta chains follows, all from one sample in a study of shared clonotypes between healthy human individuals. TCRdb keeps only in-frame clones here, not all; method: immunoSEQ multiplex PCR. The sample yields approximately 600,000 clones, roughly 96% seen once. The sequencing sample was made of naive CD8+ T cells sorted from blood. The receptors shown here come from a woman between 25 and 40 years old in good health. The CDR3 runs from the conserved cysteine through the conserved F or W. D genes are given only for firm matches. Some rows mark clone size as missing; the rest say once, few, many or name a class of expanded clone.

cdr3_nt	cdr3_aa	v_call	j_call	clone_size	d_call
TGCGCCAGCAGCCGGGATGTCGGCGAGCAGTACTTC	CASSRDVGEQYF	TRBV5-1	TRBJ2-7	-	-
TGTGCCAGCAGTGAAGGTGGGAGCTCTGGAAACACCATATATTTT	CASSEGGSSGNTIYF	TRBV2	TRBJ1-3	-	-
TGTGCCAGCAGCTTTAGGGGAGGTGGCACTGAAGCTTTCTTT	CASSFRGGGTEAFF	TRBV5-4	TRBJ1-1	-	-
TGTGCCAGCAGTATGGGATACGGCAATCAGCCCCAGCATTTT	CASSMGYGNQPQHF	TRBV27	TRBJ1-5	-	-
TGTGCCAGCAGCGCCCGGGACAGGGTCTCGTCTAACTATGGCTACACCTTC	CASSARDRVSSNYGYTF	TRBV9	TRBJ1-2	-	TRBD1
TGTGCCAGCAGAAAGAGGGGAGCCGAGCAGTACTTC	CASRKRGAEQYF	TRBV2	TRBJ2-7	-	-
TGTGCCAGCAGCTTGGCCCTCGACGAGCAGTACTTC	CASSLALDEQYF	TRBV5-4	TRBJ2-7	once	-
TGTGCCAGCAGTTTCTTAGGTAGGGGGGGAGGCGGCGAGCAGTACTTC	CASSFLGRGGGGEQYF	TRBV27	TRBJ2-7	-	-
TGTGCCAGCAGTTTAGTAGGTTCTGAAGCTTTCTTT	CASSLVGSEAFF	TRBV28	TRBJ1-1	-	-
TGTGCCAGCAGCTTAGAAGGATTCTACGAGCAGTACTTC	CASSLEGFYEQYF	TRBV7-2	TRBJ2-7	-	-
TGTGCCAGCAGCCCCGGACAGACCTACGAGCAGTACTTC	CASSPGQTYEQYF	TRBV7-8	TRBJ2-7	-	-
TGTGCCAGCAGCGGAGAGAAAGGAGGCCCCTCTGGAAACACCATATATTTT	CASSGEKGGPSGNTIYF	TRBV11-2	TRBJ1-3	-	-
TGTGCCAGCAGCTTAGTTGGGGCCTCTCGGAACACTGAAGCTTTCTTT	CASSLVGASRNTEAFF	TRBV7-9	TRBJ1-1	-	-
TGTGCCAGCACCCTGGGGGAATGGTCCTACGAGCAGTACTTC	CASTLGEWSYEQYF	TRBV11-2	TRBJ2-7	-	-
TGTGCCAGCAGGCTACGGGACAGGGGAGGTTCGAGTGAAAAACTGTTTTTT	CASRLRDRGGSSEKLFF	TRBV28	TRBJ1-4	-	TRBD1
TGCGCCAGCAGCCAAGTTACAGATGCCACCTACGAGCAGTACTTC	CASSQVTDATYEQYF	TRBV4-1	TRBJ2-7	-	-
TGCAGTGCTAGACAATACAATGAGCAGTTCTTC	CSARQYNEQFF	TRBV20-1	TRBJ2-1	-	-
TGTGCCAGCAGCTCGGGGACGGTTTGGTATGGCTACACCTTC	CASSSGTVWYGYTF	TRBV13	TRBJ1-2	once	-
TGTGCCAGCTCACAACCGGGACTAGCGGGACACACAGATACGCAGTATTTT	CASSQPGLAGHTDTQYF	TRBV18	TRBJ2-3	-	TRBD2
TGTGCCAGCAGGAAGACAGGGGAGTTGTACAATGAGCAGTTCTTC	CASRKTGELYNEQFF	TRBV2	TRBJ2-1	-	TRBD1
TGTGCCAGCAGCTCCTATAGTTACAATGAGCAGTTCTTC	CASSSYSYNEQFF	TRBV11-3	TRBJ2-1	-	-
TGTGCCAGCAGTGCGATTGGAGGGGGGAATGAGCAGTTCTTC	CASSAIGGGNEQFF	TRBV2	TRBJ2-1	-	-
TGCGCCAGCAGTGAGGGAGGCAATCAGCCCCAGCATTTT	CASSEGGNQPQHF	TRBV10-2	TRBJ1-5	-	-
TGTGCCAGCAGTGACGGGTCCCTTTATCTCTATGGCTACACCTTC	CASSDGSLYLYGYTF	TRBV25-1	TRBJ1-2	-	-
TGTGCCAGTACGCCGGGGATTGGGGCCAACGTCCTGACTTTC	CASTPGIGANVLTF	TRBV27	TRBJ2-6	once	-
TGTGCCAGTAGTACGTACAATGAGCAGTTCTTC	CASSTYNEQFF	TRBV19	TRBJ2-1	once	-
TGTGCCAGCAGCGTGAGCGGGGCAGACACCATATATTTT	CASSVSGADTIYF	TRBV9	TRBJ1-3	-	-
TGTGCCAGCAGGGAATCCCTTTCCCCCTACGAGCAGTACTTC	CASRESLSPYEQYF	TRBV6-1	TRBJ2-7	-	-
TGTGCCAGTAGTTCCTCCAGGAACTACGAGCAGTACTTC	CASSSSRNYEQYF	TRBV19	TRBJ2-7	-	-
TGTGCCAGTAACAAGAAATATGGGCATGAGCAGTTCTTC	CASNKKYGHEQFF	TRBV19	TRBJ2-1	-	-
TGTGCCAGCAGCCTTGAGGGGACAGCCGGGAACACTGAAGCTTTCTTT	CASSLEGTAGNTEAFF	TRBV5-4	TRBJ1-1	-	TRBD1
TGTGCCAGCAGCCCCGGGACTAGCGGATACAATGAGCAGTTCTTC	CASSPGTSGYNEQFF	TRBV5-6	TRBJ2-1	-	TRBD2